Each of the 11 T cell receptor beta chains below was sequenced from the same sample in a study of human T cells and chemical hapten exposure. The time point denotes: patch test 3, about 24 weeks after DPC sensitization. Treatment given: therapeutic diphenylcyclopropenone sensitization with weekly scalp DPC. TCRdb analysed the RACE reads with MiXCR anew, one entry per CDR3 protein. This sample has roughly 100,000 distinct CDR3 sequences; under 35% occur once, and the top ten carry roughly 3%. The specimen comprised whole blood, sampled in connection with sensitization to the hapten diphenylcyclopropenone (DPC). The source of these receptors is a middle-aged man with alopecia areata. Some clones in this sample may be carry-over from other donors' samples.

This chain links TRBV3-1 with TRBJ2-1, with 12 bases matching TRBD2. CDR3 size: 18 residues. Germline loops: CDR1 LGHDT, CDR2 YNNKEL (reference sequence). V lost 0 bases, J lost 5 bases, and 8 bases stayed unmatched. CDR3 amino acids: CASSQEILAGGPNNEQFF. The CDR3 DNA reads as TGTGCCAGCAGCCAAGAAATTCTAGCGGGAGGGCCGAACAATGAGCAGTTCTTC.

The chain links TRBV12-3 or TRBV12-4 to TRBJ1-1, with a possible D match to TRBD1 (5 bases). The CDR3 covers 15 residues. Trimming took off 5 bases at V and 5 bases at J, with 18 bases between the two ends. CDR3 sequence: CASSPSLGRGTEAFF. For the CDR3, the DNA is TGTGCCAGCAGTCCAAGTTTGGGGCGAGGGACTGAAGCTTTCTTT.

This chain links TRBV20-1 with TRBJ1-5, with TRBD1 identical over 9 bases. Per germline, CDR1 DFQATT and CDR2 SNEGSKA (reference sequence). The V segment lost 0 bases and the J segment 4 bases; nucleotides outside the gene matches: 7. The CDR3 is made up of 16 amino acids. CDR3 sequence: CSAREADRGRNQPQHF. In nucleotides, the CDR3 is TGCAGTGCTAGAGAGGCGGACAGGGGTCGGAATCAGCCCCAGCATTTT.

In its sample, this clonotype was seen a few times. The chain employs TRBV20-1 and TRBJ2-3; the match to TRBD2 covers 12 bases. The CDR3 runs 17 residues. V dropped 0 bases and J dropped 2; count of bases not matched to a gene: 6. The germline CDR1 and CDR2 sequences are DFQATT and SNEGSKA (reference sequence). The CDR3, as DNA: TGCAGTGCTAGAGATCCCTGGACTAGCGGGAACACAGATACGCAGTATTTT. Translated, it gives CSARDPWTSGNTDTQYF.

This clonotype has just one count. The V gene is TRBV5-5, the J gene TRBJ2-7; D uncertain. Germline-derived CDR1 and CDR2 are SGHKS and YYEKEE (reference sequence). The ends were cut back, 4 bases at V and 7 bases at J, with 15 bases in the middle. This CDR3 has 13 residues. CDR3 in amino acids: CASSRGPAGEQYV. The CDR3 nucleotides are TGTGCCAGCAGCCGCGGACCCGCCGGGGAGCAGTACGTC.

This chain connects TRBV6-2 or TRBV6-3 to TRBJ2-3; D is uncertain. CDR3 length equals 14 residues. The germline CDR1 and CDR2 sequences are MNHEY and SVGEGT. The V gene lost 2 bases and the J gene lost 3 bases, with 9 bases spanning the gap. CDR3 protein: CASSYVRPTDTQYF. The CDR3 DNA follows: TGTGCCAGCAGTTACGTCAGACCTACAGATACGCAGTATTTT.

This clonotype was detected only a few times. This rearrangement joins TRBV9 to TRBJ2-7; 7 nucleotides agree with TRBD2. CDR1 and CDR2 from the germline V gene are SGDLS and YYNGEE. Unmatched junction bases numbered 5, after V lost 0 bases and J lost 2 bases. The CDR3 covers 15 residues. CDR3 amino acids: CASSVDAGATYEQYF. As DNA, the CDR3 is TGTGCCAGCAGCGTAGACGCGGGAGCTACCTACGAGCAGTACTTC.

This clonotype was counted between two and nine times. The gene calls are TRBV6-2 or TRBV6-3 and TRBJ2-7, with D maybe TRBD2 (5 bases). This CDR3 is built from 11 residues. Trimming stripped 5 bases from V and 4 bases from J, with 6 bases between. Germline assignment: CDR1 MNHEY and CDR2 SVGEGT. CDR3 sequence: CASSGLYEQYV. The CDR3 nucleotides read TGTGCCAGCAGTGGACTGTACGAGCAGTACGTC.

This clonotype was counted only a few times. In DNA form, the CDR3 reads TGTGCCAGCAGCCAAGATCCCCGAAGGGCCGGGGAGCTGTTTTTT. It codes for CASSQDPRRAGELFF. The chain carries TRBV3-1 and TRBJ2-2, with D uncertain. This CDR3 has 15 residues. V gave up 0 bases and J gave up 6 bases, with 11 bases separating them. In germline, CDR1 is LGHDT, CDR2 YNNKEL (reference sequence).

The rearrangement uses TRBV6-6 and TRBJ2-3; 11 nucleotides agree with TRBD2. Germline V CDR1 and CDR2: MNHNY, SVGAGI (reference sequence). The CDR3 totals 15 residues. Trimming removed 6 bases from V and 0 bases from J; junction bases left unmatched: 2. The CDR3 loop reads CASRGTSGSTDTQYF. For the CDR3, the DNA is TGTGCCAGCAGGGGGACTAGCGGCAGCACAGATACGCAGTATTTT.

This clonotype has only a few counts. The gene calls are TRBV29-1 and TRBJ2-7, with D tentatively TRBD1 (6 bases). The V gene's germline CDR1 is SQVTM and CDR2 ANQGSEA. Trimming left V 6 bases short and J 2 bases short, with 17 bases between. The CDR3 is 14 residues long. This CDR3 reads CSVLTGKGAYEQYF. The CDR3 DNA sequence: TGCAGCGTCCTAACAGGGAAGGGGGCCTACGAGCAGTACTTC.